This TCR beta chain was sequenced in a study of T-cell memory formation after mild COVID-19. Background on the study: Clusters of TCRs were largely donor specific. Study-level findings and limits: SARS-CoV-2 specificity was not confirmed for second-wave clones peaking on day 37. Memory from before infection featured some responding clones, which suggests cross-reactive memory joined. While clones contracting from day 15 to 85 were balanced between CD4 and CD8, later expanders leaned CD4+.

The length of the CDR3 is 17 residues. From germline, CDR1 is SGHVS and CDR2 FNYEAQ. V shed 2 bases and J 0 bases; nucleotides not matched to a gene: 5. TCRdb re-called the 5' RACE reads with MiXCR, one entry per CDR3 protein. The repertoire holds hundreds of thousands of distinct CDR3 sequences, about 20% seen once, with about 8.4% in the top ten. This clonotype turned up a few times. Its antigen is unidentified. This sequence was found in an adult woman who had mild COVID-19 (a few samples of this study predate the infection). Cell type and time point are not known. This sequence joins TRBV7-6 and TRBJ2-7, with 12 positions matching TRBD2. Sequenced: PBMCs or a T cell subset sorted from them (not recorded which). The CDR3 here is CASSLTRTSGDSYEQYF. The CDR3 coding sequence is TGTGCCAGCAGCTTAACCAGGACTAGCGGGGACTCCTACGAGCAGTACTTC.